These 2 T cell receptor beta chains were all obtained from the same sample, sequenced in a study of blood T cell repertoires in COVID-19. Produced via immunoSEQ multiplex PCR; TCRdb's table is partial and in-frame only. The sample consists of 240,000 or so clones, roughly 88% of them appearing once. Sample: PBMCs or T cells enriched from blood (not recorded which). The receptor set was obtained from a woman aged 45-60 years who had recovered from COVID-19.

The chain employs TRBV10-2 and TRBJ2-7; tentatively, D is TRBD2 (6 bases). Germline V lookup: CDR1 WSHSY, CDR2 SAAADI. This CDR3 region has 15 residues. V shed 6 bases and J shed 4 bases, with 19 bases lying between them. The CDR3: CASSPGRDSRYEQYF. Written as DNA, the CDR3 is TGCGCCAGCAGCCCCGGGCGGGACTCGAGGTACGAGCAGTACTTC.

CDR3 nucleotide sequence: TGTGCCACCAGTGGCACAGGGGAACATAGCACAGATACGCAGTATTTT. Translated: CATSGTGEHSTDTQYF. V gene TRBV24-1 combines with J gene TRBJ2-3; 7 bases match TRBD1. This CDR3 has 16 amino acids. Germline CDR1 is KGHDR and CDR2 is SFDVKD. The V gene end was trimmed by 5 bases and the J gene end by 0 bases; junction bases not matched to a gene: 7.